The T cell receptor (beta chain) described here comes from a study of cytomegalovirus exposure and HLA in healthy donors. Study-level results: A prior analysis recorded that most TCR beta V segments were productive about 87% or about 30% of the time. Indistinguishability led to the exclusion of some V segments, TRBV6-2 and TRBV6-3 included.

There are 14 residues in the CDR3. V was shortened by 3 bases and J by 1 base, with 10 bases between the two germline ends. Germline V gives CDR1 SGHRS, CDR2 YFSETQ. Primers included in the PCR were 60 Vbeta and 13 Jbeta primers. Here immunoSEQ multiplex PCR was the method, and the copy in TCRdb shows in-frame clones only, minus some. This table holds about 140,000 clones, about 79% found once. A word on this clone: Its specificity is not known.

This chain connects TRBV5-1 to TRBJ2-5; tentatively, D is TRBD1 (5 bases). The sequencing sample was made of PBMCs. The TCR was taken from a female donor in good health and CMV-seropositive. CDR3 amino acids: CASSSTAIQETQYF. CDR3 coding DNA: TGCGCCAGCAGCTCGACAGCTATCCAAGAGACCCAGTACTTC.